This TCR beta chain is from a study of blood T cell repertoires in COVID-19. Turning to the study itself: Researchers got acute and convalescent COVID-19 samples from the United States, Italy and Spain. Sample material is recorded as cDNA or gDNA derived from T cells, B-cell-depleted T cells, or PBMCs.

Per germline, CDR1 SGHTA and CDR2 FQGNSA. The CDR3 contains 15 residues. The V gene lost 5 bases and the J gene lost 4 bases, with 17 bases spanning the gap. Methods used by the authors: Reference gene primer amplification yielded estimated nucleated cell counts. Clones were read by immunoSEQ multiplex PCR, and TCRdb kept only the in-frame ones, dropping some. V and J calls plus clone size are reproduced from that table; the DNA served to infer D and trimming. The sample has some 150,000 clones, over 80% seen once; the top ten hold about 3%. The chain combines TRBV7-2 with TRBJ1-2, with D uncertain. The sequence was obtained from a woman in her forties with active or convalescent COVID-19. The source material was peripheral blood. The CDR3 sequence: CASSDQEGVPYGYTF. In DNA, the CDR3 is TGTGCCAGCAGCGACCAGGAGGGTGTTCCCTATGGCTACACCTTC.